Each of the 28 T cell receptor beta chains below was sequenced from the same sample in a study of T-cell memory formation after mild COVID-19. Via MiXCR, TCRdb re-called the 5' RACE reads, giving one row per CDR3 protein. Here the sample spans hundreds of thousands of distinct CDR3 sequences, about 16% being singletons. Sequenced sample: PBMCs or a T cell subset sorted from them (not recorded which). The receptors were sampled from a young man who had mild COVID-19 (a few samples of this study predate the infection). Cell type and time point are not known.

V is TRBV18 and J is TRBJ1-1; D may be TRBD1 (5 bases). Per the germline V gene, CDR1 is KGHSH and CDR2 is LQKENI. The CDR3 covers 14 residues. The ends were cut back, 3 bases at V and 0 bases at J, with 8 bases in the middle. The CDR3 region has the DNA TGTGCCAGCTCACCGGGACCGATGAACACTGAAGCTTTCTTT. This sequence encodes CASSPGPMNTEAFF.

This clonotype was detected many times. The V gene is TRBV5-7, the J gene TRBJ2-1; TRBD2 might be the D (5 bases). TRBV5-7 is marked as an open reading frame, function uncertain. The CDR3 is 15 amino acids. V lost 0 bases, J lost 5 bases, and 12 bases lay in between. CDR3 sequence reads: CASSLGASRDNEQFF. CDR3 DNA sequence: TGTGCCAGCAGCTTGGGGGCTAGCCGGGACAATGAGCAGTTCTTC.

J is TRBJ1-1 and V is TRBV12-3 or TRBV12-4, with D tentatively TRBD1 (5 bases). V lost 7 bases and J 0 bases, leaving 9 bases between the germline ends. This CDR3 is 13 amino acids long. The CDR3 region is CASTTRVNTEAFF. Here the CDR3 DNA reads TGTGCCAGCACAACCAGGGTGAACACTGAAGCTTTCTTT.

This clonotype came up a few times. The rearrangement links TRBV7-2 to TRBJ2-1; 9 bases line up with TRBD1. CDR3 length equals 14 residues. J gave up 6 bases and V 3 bases, and 3 bases lay outside the gene matches. Germline assignment: CDR1 SGHTA and CDR2 FQGNSA. The CDR3 DNA reads TGTGCCAGCAGCTTCGGGACAGGGTTCAATGAGCAGTTCTTC. Protein sequence: CASSFGTGFNEQFF.

This clonotype was counted between two and nine times. The genes are TRBV12-3 or TRBV12-4 and TRBJ1-1; D is possibly TRBD1 (6 bases). This CDR3 has 14 residues. Trimming cost V 5 bases and J 1 base, with 11 bases left between them. CDR3 loop: CASSGDTWNTEAFF. CDR3 DNA: TGTGCCAGCAGTGGGGACACTTGGAACACTGAAGCTTTCTTT.

This clonotype turned up a few times. The chain carries TRBV6-5 and TRBJ2-2; 10 bases map to TRBD1. V gave up 2 bases and J gave up 4 bases; unmatched junction bases: 4. This CDR3 has 16 amino acids. Germline CDR1 and CDR2: MNHEY and SVGAGI. As DNA, the CDR3 is TGTGCCAGCAGTTACGGGGGACAGGGGATCACCGGGGAGCTGTTTTTT. This codes for CASSYGGQGITGELFF.

This clonotype has at least ten counts. The CDR3 DNA is TGTGCCAGCAGCTCCTCTCGGGGGGGAAGCGGGGAGCTGTTTTTT. Amino acid sequence: CASSSSRGGSGELFF. This chain joins TRBV7-3 and TRBJ2-2, with 8 bases identical to TRBD2. Unmatched junction bases numbered 8, after V lost 4 bases and J lost 7 bases. CDR3 length: 15 amino acids. CDR1 is SGHTA and CDR2 is FQGTGA in the germline V gene.

The gene calls are TRBV7-3 and TRBJ2-2; TRBD1 is a possible D gene (5 bases). V was trimmed by 2 bases and J by 4 bases, leaving 14 bases between them. The CDR3 has 16 amino acids. CDR1 is SGHTA and CDR2 is FQGTGA in the germline V gene. The chain's CDR3 is CASSLGPGFGTGELFF. The CDR3 DNA reads TGTGCCAGCAGCTTAGGTCCAGGGTTCGGCACCGGGGAGCTGTTTTTT. The full variable domain, in which reference TRBV7-3 and TRBJ2-2 provide the parts outside the CDR3, is GAGVSQTPSNKVTEKGKYVELRCDPISGHTALYWYRQSLGQGPEFLIYFQGTGAADDSGLPNDRFFAVRPEGSVSTLKIQRTERGDSAVYLCASSLGPGFGTGELFFGEGSRLTVL.

The J gene is TRBJ1-3, the V gene TRBV7-2, with D perhaps matching TRBD1 (6 bases). The germline V gene encodes CDR1 SGHTA and CDR2 FQGNSA. This CDR3 spans 15 amino acids. V gave up 6 bases and J gave up 0 bases, with 12 bases separating them. The DNA for the CDR3 is TGTGCCAGCAGAACACAGGGCTACTCTGGAAACACCATATATTTT. Translation gives CASRTQGYSGNTIYF.

The chain employs TRBV5-6 and TRBJ1-1, with D unresolved. The V end lost 3 bases, the J end lost 0 bases, and 18 bases lay between the germline ends. Looked up from germline, CDR1 is SGHDT and CDR2 is YYEEEE. The CDR3 covers 17 residues. CDR3 region: CASSSVPYPGVNTEAFF. In DNA form, the CDR3 reads TGTGCCAGCAGCTCCGTTCCCTACCCTGGGGTGAACACTGAAGCTTTCTTT.

This clonotype appeared many times. This sequence joins TRBV4-3 and TRBJ2-7; D is undetermined. The V end lost 0 bases, the J end lost 3 bases, and 9 bases lay between the germline ends. This CDR3 comprises 14 residues. The germline gives CDR1 LGHNA, CDR2 YSLEER. This CDR3 reads CASSQDLGDYEQYF. The CDR3 DNA is TGCGCCAGCAGCCAAGATCTTGGAGACTACGAGCAGTACTTC.

This clonotype was recorded a few times. This sequence joins TRBV4-2 and TRBJ1-6; the D is unclear. V was cut by 0 bases and J by 10 bases, with 10 bases left in between. This CDR3 has 14 amino acids. Germline CDR1 is LGHNA and CDR2 is YNFKEQ. CDR3 sequence (DNA): TGTGCCAGCAGCCAAGATTTTAAGGGCTCACCCCTCCACTTT. Amino acid sequence: CASSQDFKGSPLHF.

This clonotype occurred a few times. This chain's CDR3 is CAISDPPGTGKNYGYTF. DNA of the CDR3: TGTGCCATCAGTGATCCTCCCGGGACAGGGAAAAACTATGGCTACACCTTC. The chain combines TRBV10-3 with TRBJ1-2; TRBD1 agrees at 9 bases. V trimming: 3 bases; J trimming: 2 bases; junction bases outside the gene matches: 10. Germline loops: CDR1 ENHRY, CDR2 SYGVKD. The CDR3 consists of 17 residues.

Ten or more counts support this clonotype. The V and J genes are TRBV28 and TRBJ1-1; D is unresolved. This CDR3 contains 12 residues. Deletions cut 6 bases from V and 5 bases from J, with 10 bases between. From germline, CDR1 is MDHEN and CDR2 SYDVKM. For the CDR3, the DNA is TGTGCCAGCAGGTCCTCGTGGACTGAAGCTTTCTTT. This encodes CASRSSWTEAFF.

The sample holds a few counts of this clonotype. This rearrangement joins TRBV5-1 to TRBJ1-1; D possibly corresponds to TRBD1 (5 bases). V lost 4 bases and J 0 bases, leaving 13 bases between the germline ends. Germline CDR1 and CDR2: SGHRS and YFSETQ. This CDR3 has 15 residues. In nucleotides, the CDR3 is TGCGCCAGCAGCCATCCTGGGACCGTGAACACTGAAGCTTTCTTT. Its translation is CASSHPGTVNTEAFF.

The chain uses TRBV12-3 or TRBV12-4 and TRBJ1-4; TRBD1 is a possible D gene (5 bases). Trimming removed 5 bases from V and 5 bases from J, with 9 bases in between. The CDR3 has 13 amino acids. DNA for the CDR3: TGTGCCAGCAGTACGACAGAGAATGAAAAACTGTTTTTT. Its translation: CASSTTENEKLFF.

This clonotype was picked up a small number of times. J is TRBJ2-5 and V is TRBV7-6; D gene unclear. CDR3 length: 15 residues. Trimming took off 5 bases at V and 3 bases at J, with 16 bases between the two ends. Germline CDR1 reads SGHVS; CDR2 reads FNYEAQ. DNA for the CDR3: TGTGCCAGCAGCCATCTCAGTTGGTGGGAAGAGACCCAGTACTTC. This gives the protein CASSHLSWWEETQYF.

This chain links TRBV20-1 with TRBJ2-7; D not resolved. V was cut by 6 bases and J by 7 bases, with 13 bases left in between. Germline-derived CDR1 and CDR2 are DFQATT and SNEGSKA (reference sequence). The CDR3 extends over 11 amino acids. CDR3 nucleotides: TGCAGTGCCGGTTCCGGGTATGAGCAGTACTTC. Translated, it gives CSAGSGYEQYF.

The chain has TRBV4-2 and TRBJ2-4; D remains ambiguous. Trimming pared 0 bases from V and 0 bases from J, leaving 9 bases between. Germline V lookup: CDR1 LGHNA, CDR2 YNFKEQ. The CDR3 runs to 16 residues. The CDR3 DNA reads TGTGCCAGCAGCCAAGATGACCTCCTAGCCAAAAACATTCAGTACTTC. This codes for CASSQDDLLAKNIQYF.

V usage is TRBV6-5 and J usage is TRBJ1-1; D unresolved. The CDR3 is 13 amino acids. The V end lost 2 bases, the J end lost 2 bases, and 6 bases lay between the germline ends. Germline V gives CDR1 MNHEY, CDR2 SVGAGI. CDR3: CASSYTVNTEAFF. In DNA, the CDR3 is TGTGCCAGCAGTTACACGGTAAACACTGAAGCTTTCTTT.

This clonotype showed up just a few times. The CDR3 nucleotides read TGCGCCAGCAGCTCGGGATCGGGAAACTACGAGCAGTACTTC. This gives the protein CASSSGSGNYEQYF. The J gene is TRBJ2-7, the V gene TRBV5-1; weak D call: TRBD2 (5 bases). Trimming cost V 3 bases and J 3 bases, with 13 bases left between them. The length of the CDR3 is 14 residues. Germline loops: CDR1 SGHRS, CDR2 YFSETQ.

This clonotype has a handful of counts. The chain uses TRBV7-9 and TRBJ2-4; 7 nucleotides agree with TRBD1. Trimming at V came to 4 bases and at J to 2 bases, leaving 8 bases not matched to a gene. CDR3 size: 16 residues. Germline loops: CDR1 SEHNR, CDR2 FQNEAQ (reference sequence). The CDR3 sequence: CASSWALTGTKNIQYF. The CDR3 DNA reads TGTGCCAGCAGCTGGGCCTTGACAGGGACCAAAAACATTCAGTACTTC. Complete variable domain (other parts from reference TRBV7-9 and TRBJ2-4): DTGVSQNPRHKITKRGQNVTFRCDPISEHNRLYWYRQTLGQGPEFLTYFQNEAQLEKSRLLSDRFSAERPKGSFSTLEIQRTEQGDSAMYLCASSWALTGTKNIQYFGAGTRLSVL.

There are many counts of this clonotype. The rearrangement joins TRBV5-1 to TRBJ2-3, with a tentative D call TRBD1 (6 bases). CDR1 and CDR2 (germline): SGHRS, YFSETQ. Trimming took off 0 bases at V and 4 bases at J, with 9 bases between the two ends. This CDR3 has 14 amino acids. The CDR3 sequence is CASSLVGAPDTQYF. For the CDR3, the DNA is TGCGCCAGCAGCTTGGTGGGGGCCCCAGATACGCAGTATTTT.

The chain combines TRBV6-2 or TRBV6-3 with TRBJ2-3, with D possibly being TRBD2 (6 bases). The CDR3 sequence is 12 residues long. From germline, CDR1 is MNHEY and CDR2 SVGEGT. Trimming cost V 5 bases and J 8 bases, with 11 bases left between them. As DNA, the CDR3 is TGTGCCAGCAGTACGAGGCGGGGTACGCAGTATTTT. Protein: CASSTRRGTQYF.

This clonotype was counted between two and nine times. The gene calls are TRBV7-6 and TRBJ2-7, with TRBD1 as a possible D gene (6 bases). This CDR3 is built from 15 residues. CDR1 is SGHVS, CDR2 FNYEAQ, per germline. Trimming shortened V by 2 bases and J by 0 bases, and 11 bases separated the two germline ends. The CDR3 DNA reads as TGTGCCAGCAGCTTACGTACAGGGAGCTCCTACGAGCAGTACTTC. Its protein product is CASSLRTGSSYEQYF.

This clonotype was counted a few times. The chain joins TRBV6-5 to TRBJ1-5; D is perhaps TRBD1 (5 bases). V lost 6 bases to trimming and J lost 2 bases, with 8 bases between them. The germline V gene encodes CDR1 MNHEY and CDR2 SVGAGI. The CDR3 sequence is 13 residues long. This CDR3 reads CASRPRGNQPQHF. The CDR3 coding sequence is TGTGCCAGCAGACCCAGGGGCAATCAGCCCCAGCATTTT.

This clonotype was picked up many times. CDR3 in DNA: TGTGCCAGCAGCTTAGCGGGGGGGCCTAGGACAGATACGCAGTATTTT. It is translated as CASSLAGGPRTDTQYF. The chain carries TRBV7-2 and TRBJ2-3; D possibly corresponds to TRBD2 (7 bases). The V end was cut by 0 bases, the J end by 3 bases, with 13 bases between. Per germline, CDR1 SGHTA and CDR2 FQGNSA. There are 16 residues in the CDR3.

This clonotype was detected a few times. The chain has TRBV7-9 and TRBJ2-7, with TRBD1 matching over 10 bases. Per germline, CDR1 SEHNR and CDR2 FQNEAQ (reference sequence). This CDR3 has 15 amino acids. V lost 3 bases, J lost 3 bases, and 5 bases stayed unmatched. CDR3 in DNA: TGTGCCAGCAGCTTGTCGGGACAGGGGCTCTACGAGCAGTACTTC. This gives the protein CASSLSGQGLYEQYF.